This T cell receptor beta chain was captured by sequencing in a study of blood T cell repertoires in COVID-19. The repertoire was sequenced with immunoSEQ multiplex PCR; TCRdb's copy has only in-frame clones and lacks some. The sample contains 150,000 or so clones, roughly 90% of which appear only once. The cohort comprised adults aged roughly 18 to 95 years residing in about 25 US areas. Categorization into cohorts depended on clinical history that participants reported. Trimming shortened V by 5 bases and J by 0 bases, and 11 bases separated the two germline ends. Germline V lookup: CDR1 KGHSH, CDR2 LQKENI. The CDR3 spans 15 residues.

The sequenced sample consisted of PBMCs or T cells enriched from blood (not recorded which). The chain links TRBV18 to TRBJ1-3; no definite D call. The receptor's source is a woman aged 25 to 39 with acute COVID-19. CDR3 bases: TGTGCCAGCTCAGCCTATCGTGGCTCTGGAAACACCATATATTTT. Protein product: CASSAYRGSGNTIYF. Using reference TRBV18 and TRBJ1-3 for the parts outside the CDR3, the full variable domain is NAGVMQNPRHLVRRRGQEARLRCSPMKGHSHVYWYRQLPEEGLKFMVYLQKENIIDESGMPKERFSAEFPKEGPSILRIQQVVRGDSAAYFCASSAYRGSGNTIYFGEGSWLTVV.